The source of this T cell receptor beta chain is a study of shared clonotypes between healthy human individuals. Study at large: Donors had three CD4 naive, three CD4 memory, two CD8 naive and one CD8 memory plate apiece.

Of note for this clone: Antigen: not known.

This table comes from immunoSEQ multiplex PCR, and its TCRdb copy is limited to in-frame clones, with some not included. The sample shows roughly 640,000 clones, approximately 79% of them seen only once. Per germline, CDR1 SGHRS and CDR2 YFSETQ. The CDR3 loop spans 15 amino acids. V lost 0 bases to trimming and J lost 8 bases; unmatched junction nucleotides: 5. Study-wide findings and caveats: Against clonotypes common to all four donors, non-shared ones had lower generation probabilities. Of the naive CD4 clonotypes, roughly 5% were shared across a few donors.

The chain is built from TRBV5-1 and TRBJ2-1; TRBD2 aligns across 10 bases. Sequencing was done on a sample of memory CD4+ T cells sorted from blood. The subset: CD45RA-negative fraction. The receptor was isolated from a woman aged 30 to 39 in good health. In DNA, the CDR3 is TGCGCCAGCAGCTTGGTTCTAGCGGGAGACGATGAGCAGTTCTTC. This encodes CASSLVLAGDDEQFF.